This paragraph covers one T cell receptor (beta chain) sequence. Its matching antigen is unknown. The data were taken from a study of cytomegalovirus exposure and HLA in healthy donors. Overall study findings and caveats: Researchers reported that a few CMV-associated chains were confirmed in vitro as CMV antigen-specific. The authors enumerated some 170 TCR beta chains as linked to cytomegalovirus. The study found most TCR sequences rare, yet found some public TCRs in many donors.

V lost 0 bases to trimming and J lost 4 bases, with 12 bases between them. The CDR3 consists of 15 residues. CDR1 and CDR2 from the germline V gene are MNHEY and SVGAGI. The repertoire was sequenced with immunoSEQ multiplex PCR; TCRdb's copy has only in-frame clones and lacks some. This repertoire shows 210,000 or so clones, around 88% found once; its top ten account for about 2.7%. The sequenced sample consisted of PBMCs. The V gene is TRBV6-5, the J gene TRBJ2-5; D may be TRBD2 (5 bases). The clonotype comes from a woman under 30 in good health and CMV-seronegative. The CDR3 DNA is TGTGCCAGCAGTTACTCGAGGGCCCGAGCAGAGACCCAGTACTTC. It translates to CASSYSRARAETQYF.